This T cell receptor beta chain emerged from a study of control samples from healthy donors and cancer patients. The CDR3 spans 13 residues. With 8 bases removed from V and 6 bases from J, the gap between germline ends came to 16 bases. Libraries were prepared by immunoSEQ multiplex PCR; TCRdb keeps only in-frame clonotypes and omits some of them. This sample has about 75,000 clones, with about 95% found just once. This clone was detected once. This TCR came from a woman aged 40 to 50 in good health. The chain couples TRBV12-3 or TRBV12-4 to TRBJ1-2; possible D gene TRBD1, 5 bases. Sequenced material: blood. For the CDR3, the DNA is TGTGCCAGCGGGGCACGGAATCGGGATGGCTACACCTTC. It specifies CASGARNRDGYTF.